The 8 T cell receptor beta chains in this list originate from one sample, sequenced in a study of blood T cell repertoires in COVID-19. TCRdb's table, derived via immunoSEQ multiplex PCR, lists solely in-frame clones and lacks some. Here the sample spans roughly 95,000 clones, about 81% being singletons. Sequencing was performed on peripheral blood. The source is a man between 60 and 75 years old with acute or convalescent COVID-19.

The V gene is TRBV30, the J gene TRBJ1-1; 12 nucleotides agree with TRBD1. Germline V gene sequence: CDR1 GTSNPN, CDR2 SVGIG (reference sequence). After removal of 1 base from V and 0 bases from J, the junction contained 6 bases not matched to a gene. The CDR3 totals 17 residues. CDR3 protein: CAWSGDRGLGVNTEAFF. In DNA, the CDR3 is TGTGCCTGGAGTGGGGACAGGGGGCTGGGGGTGAACACTGAAGCTTTCTTT.

V usage is TRBV5-4 and J usage is TRBJ2-6, with D unclear. Germline assignment: CDR1 SGHNT and CDR2 YYREEE (reference sequence). The CDR3 is made up of 14 amino acids. V was cut by 5 bases and J by 0 bases, with 6 bases left in between. The CDR3 DNA is TGTGCCAGCAGTCTCCTCTCTGGGGCCAACGTCCTGACTTTC. Translating it yields CASSLLSGANVLTF.

This chain uses TRBV9 with TRBJ1-1, with 8 bases identical to TRBD1. The CDR3 extends over 15 amino acids. The germline V gene has CDR1 SGDLS and CDR2 YYNGEE. The V segment lost 0 bases and the J segment 2 bases; nucleotides outside the gene matches: 3. This CDR3 reads CASSVGGQANTEAFF. CDR3 nucleotides: TGTGCCAGCAGCGTAGGGGGACAGGCCAACACTGAAGCTTTCTTT. Together with reference TRBV9 and TRBJ1-1, the CDR3 gives the full variable domain: DSGVTQTPKHLITATGQRVTLRCSPRSGDLSVYWYQQSLDQGLQFLIQYYNGEERAKGNILERFSAQQFPDLHSELNLSSLELGDSALYFCASSVGGQANTEAFFGQGTRLTVV.

This clone was counted between two and nine times. The chain employs TRBV5-1 and TRBJ2-1; 9 nucleotides align to TRBD2. Losses at the gene ends were 2 bases for V and 3 bases for J; bases not matched to a gene: 9. The CDR3 extends over 17 amino acids. Germline assignment: CDR1 SGHRS and CDR2 YFSETQ. The CDR3 coding sequence is TGCGCCAGCAGCTTTGCCGGGGCGGGAGGGGTCTACAATGAGCAGTTCTTC. This codes for CASSFAGAGGVYNEQFF.

Here the CDR3 DNA reads TGCAGTGCCGAACCAAGCGGTACGCAGTATTTT. As protein: CSAEPSGTQYF. The chain recombines TRBV20-1 with TRBJ2-3; tentative D call: TRBD2 (5 bases). Trimming left V 6 bases short and J 8 bases short, with 12 bases between. Germline V CDR1 and CDR2: DFQATT, SNEGSKA (reference sequence). The CDR3 totals 11 residues.

This clone has just one count. The chain combines TRBV19 with TRBJ2-5; the match to TRBD2 covers 13 bases. Germline V gene lookup returns CDR1 LNHDA and CDR2 SQIVND (reference sequence). V was clipped by 5 bases and J by 5 bases; unmatched bases: 11. The CDR3 covers 17 residues. CDR3 bases: TGTGCCAGTAGTCTGGGGACTAGCGGGGATATGTTGGAGACCCAGTACTTC. Translated: CASSLGTSGDMLETQYF.

The chain couples TRBV19 to TRBJ1-2; D perhaps matches TRBD1 (5 bases). The CDR3 runs 17 residues. V gave up 3 bases and J gave up 0 bases, with 17 bases separating them. Germline loops: CDR1 LNHDA, CDR2 SQIVND (reference sequence). The CDR3 is CASSIGHRGDTNYGYTF. CDR3 sequence (DNA): TGTGCCAGTAGTATCGGCCATCGGGGGGATACTAACTATGGCTACACCTTC.

The chain employs TRBV6-6 and TRBJ2-7, with D possibly matching TRBD2 (7 bases). The germline V gene encodes CDR1 MNHNY and CDR2 SVGAGI (reference sequence). The CDR3 sequence is 15 residues long. Trimming removed 2 bases from V and 7 bases from J, with 18 bases in between. This CDR3 is CASSYGRGGADEQYV. CDR3 DNA: TGTGCCAGCAGTTACGGGAGGGGGGGGGCTGATGAGCAGTACGTC.